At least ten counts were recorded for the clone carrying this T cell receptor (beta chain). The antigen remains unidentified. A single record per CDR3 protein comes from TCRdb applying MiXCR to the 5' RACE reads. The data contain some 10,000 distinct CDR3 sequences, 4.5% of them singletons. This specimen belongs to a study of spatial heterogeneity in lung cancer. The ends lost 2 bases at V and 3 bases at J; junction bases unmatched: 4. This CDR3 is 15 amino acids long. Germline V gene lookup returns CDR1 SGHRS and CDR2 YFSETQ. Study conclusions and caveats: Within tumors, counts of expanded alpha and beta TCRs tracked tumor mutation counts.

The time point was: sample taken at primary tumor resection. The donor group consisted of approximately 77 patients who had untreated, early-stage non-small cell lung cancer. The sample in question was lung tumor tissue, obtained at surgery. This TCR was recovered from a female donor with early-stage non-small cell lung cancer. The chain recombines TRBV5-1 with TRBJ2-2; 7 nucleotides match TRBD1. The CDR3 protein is CASSLGQAHTGELFF. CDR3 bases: TGCGCCAGCAGCTTAGGACAGGCCCACACCGGGGAGCTGTTTTTT.